Each of the 25 T cell receptor beta chains below was sequenced from the same sample in a study of shared clonotypes between healthy human individuals. The assay was immunoSEQ multiplex PCR, and TCRdb's table has in-frame clones only and misses some. The sample carries millions of clones, 85% to 95% recorded once. Sequencing used naive CD4+ T cells sorted from blood. Stated subset: CD45RA+ positively selected. These receptors were taken from a man aged 18 to 35 in good health.

The J gene is TRBJ1-5, the V gene TRBV5-1; no clear D. The CDR3 sequence is 15 residues long. Germline CDR1 and CDR2: SGHRS and YFSETQ. Trimming left V 4 bases short and J 0 bases short, with 11 bases between. The CDR3 is CASSPQGSSNQPQHF. CDR3 bases: TGCGCCAGCAGCCCCCAAGGGAGTAGCAATCAGCCCCAGCATTTT.

This clone appeared a single time. The rearrangement links TRBV27 to TRBJ1-6, with no clear D. Germline V lookup: CDR1 MNHEY, CDR2 SMNVEV (reference sequence). The CDR3 sequence is 15 residues long. V shed 2 bases and J shed 10 bases, with 15 bases lying between them. The CDR3 reads CASSLTPGNNSPLHF. For the CDR3, the DNA is TGTGCCAGCAGTTTAACTCCGGGTAACAACTCACCCCTCCACTTT.

The chain joins TRBV29-1 to TRBJ2-7, with D perhaps matching TRBD2 (5 bases). The CDR3 spans 12 residues. Trimming removed 6 bases at V and 3 bases at J, with 12 bases between. CDR1 and CDR2 from the germline V gene are SQVTM and ANQGSEA. This CDR3 is CSVGRGDYEQYF. The CDR3 nucleotides are TGCAGCGTCGGACGGGGAGACTACGAGCAGTACTTC.

The chain uses TRBV7-3 and TRBJ2-3, with a possible D match to TRBD2 (6 bases). Germline-derived CDR1 and CDR2 are SGHTA and FQGTGA. The germline V and J ends were trimmed by 3 bases and 2 bases, with 9 bases remaining between them. The CDR3 covers 14 residues. This CDR3 reads CASSLGLLTDTQYF. CDR3 sequence (DNA): TGTGCCAGCAGCTTGGGACTTCTCACAGATACGCAGTATTTT.

The rearrangement joins TRBV7-9 to TRBJ2-1; no reliable D call. Trimming cost V 2 bases and J 5 bases, with 13 bases left between them. The CDR3 covers 15 residues. Looked up from germline, CDR1 is SEHNR and CDR2 is FQNEAQ (reference sequence). The CDR3 region has the DNA TGTGCCAGCAGCTTAACGTACAGTACTCACAATGAGCAGTTCTTC. This encodes CASSLTYSTHNEQFF.

V gene TRBV27 combines with J gene TRBJ2-3; 7 bases map to TRBD1. The CDR3 loop spans 17 amino acids. V shed 0 bases, J shed 4 bases, and the junction held 10 bases outside the gene matches. Germline CDR1 and CDR2: MNHEY and SMNVEV (reference sequence). The CDR3 nucleotides read TGTGCCAGCAGTTTATCGTACAGGGGAATTTCCGCAGATACGCAGTATTTT. Protein product: CASSLSYRGISADTQYF.

This rearrangement joins TRBV15 to TRBJ2-3; 10 bases line up with TRBD2. Unmatched junction bases numbered 9, after V lost 4 bases and J lost 2 bases. Germline CDR1 and CDR2: LNHNV and YYDKDF (reference sequence). This CDR3 spans 17 amino acids. CDR3 protein: CATSTTLLAGDTDTQYF. In DNA form, the CDR3 reads TGTGCCACCAGCACTACCCTCCTAGCGGGGGACACAGATACGCAGTATTTT.

CDR3 nucleotide sequence: TGCGCCAGCAGCTTGGGTGTCGGGACAGGGGGCCTGTGGGGCTACACCTTC. It is translated as CASSLGVGTGGLWGYTF. The gene calls are TRBV5-1 and TRBJ1-2, with TRBD1 identical over 12 bases. The germline CDR1 and CDR2 sequences are SGHRS and YFSETQ. The CDR3 sequence is 17 residues long. V trimming: 0 bases; J trimming: 8 bases; junction bases outside the gene matches: 11.

The gene calls are TRBV19 and TRBJ2-7; either TRBD1 or TRBD2 may supply D (5 bases each). The germline CDR1 and CDR2 sequences are LNHDA and SQIVND (reference sequence). Trimming removed 3 bases from V and 1 base from J, with 13 bases in between. The CDR3 runs 15 residues. The CDR3 loop is CASSIGTESSYEQYF. CDR3 DNA sequence: TGTGCCAGTAGTATCGGGACGGAATCTTCCTACGAGCAGTACTTC.

The gene calls are TRBV2 and TRBJ2-1, with D maybe TRBD1 (5 bases). The CDR3 consists of 18 residues. V was shortened by 3 bases and J by 2 bases, with 20 bases between the two germline ends. Germline loops: CDR1 SNHLY, CDR2 FYNNEI. This CDR3 is CASSEQRGKPGTYNEQFF. The CDR3 DNA follows: TGTGCCAGCAGTGAGCAAAGGGGCAAGCCCGGTACCTACAATGAGCAGTTCTTC.

The CDR3 spells CASSEGGLSTEAFF. In DNA, the CDR3 is TGTGCCAGCAGTGAGGGGGGCCTGAGTACTGAAGCTTTCTTT. The chain employs TRBV6-1 and TRBJ1-1; tentative D call: TRBD1 (6 bases). Trimming cost V 3 bases and J 5 bases, with 13 bases left between them. This CDR3 contains 14 residues. CDR1 MNHNS and CDR2 SASEGT come from the germline V gene.

The CDR3 DNA reads as TGTGCCAGCAGTAAGGGTCCAAAAACTGCCCCTAGCACAGATACGCAGTATTTT. Translation: CASSKGPKTAPSTDTQYF. The chain combines TRBV2 with TRBJ2-3; no clear D. From germline, CDR1 is SNHLY and CDR2 FYNNEI. Trimming took 5 bases from V and 0 from J, leaving 21 bases between them. The CDR3 has 18 amino acids.

The rearrangement joins TRBV4-2 to TRBJ2-3, with 12 bases lining up with TRBD2. Germline V gene lookup returns CDR1 LGHNA and CDR2 YNFKEQ. With V trimmed by 1 base and J by 0 bases, 5 bases remained unmatched. The CDR3 has 18 amino acids. CDR3 loop: CASSQALAGGPSTDTQYF. The CDR3 DNA sequence: TGTGCCAGCAGCCAAGCGCTAGCGGGGGGGCCAAGCACAGATACGCAGTATTTT.

The chain links TRBV2 to TRBJ2-5; D is uncertain. V was cut by 7 bases and J by 0 bases, with 6 bases left in between. Germline V gene lookup returns CDR1 SNHLY and CDR2 FYNNEI. This CDR3 has 12 residues. CDR3 sequence reads: CASKDNQETQYF. DNA for the CDR3: TGTGCCAGCAAAGACAACCAAGAGACCCAGTACTTC.

On this clone itself: Other DNA sequences in the same sample also yield this CDR3. This chain connects TRBV28 to TRBJ1-2; 10 bases are shared with TRBD1. Germline V gives CDR1 MDHEN, CDR2 SYDVKM. CDR3 length: 15 amino acids. J lost 3 bases, V lost 4 bases, and 5 bases had no gene match. CDR3 in amino acids: CASSSPGTGDYGYTF. The CDR3 bases are TGTGCCAGCAGTTCACCCGGGACAGGGGACTATGGCTACACCTTC.

This sequence joins TRBV18 and TRBJ1-5; the D is unclear. V was cut by 2 bases and J by 0 bases, with 11 bases left in between. This CDR3 contains 16 residues. Germline V gene sequence: CDR1 KGHSH, CDR2 LQKENI. The CDR3 DNA reads as TGTGCCAGCTCACCAGCGGGGATGTATAGCAATCAGCCCCAGCATTTT. It encodes CASSPAGMYSNQPQHF.

V and J are TRBV9 and TRBJ2-1, with 8 bases aligning to TRBD1. The length of the CDR3 is 15 residues. J gave up 8 bases and V 3 bases, and 10 bases lay outside the gene matches. Germline V gene data show CDR1 as SGDLS and CDR2 as YYNGEE. CDR3 in amino acids: CASSASGRGRDEQFF. DNA for the CDR3: TGTGCCAGCAGCGCGTCGGGCAGGGGGCGGGATGAGCAGTTCTTC.

The chain recombines TRBV12-5 with TRBJ2-3; D uncertain. The CDR3 extends over 16 amino acids. Trimming took 3 bases from V and 2 from J, leaving 15 bases between them. The germline V gene encodes CDR1 LGHNT and CDR2 FRNRAP. CDR3 bases: TGTGCTAGTGGTTTAACATTGGATATGTACACAGATACGCAGTATTTT. Amino acid sequence: CASGLTLDMYTDTQYF. The variable domain in full, completed from reference TRBV12-5 and TRBJ2-3, reads DARVTQTPRHKVTEMGQEVTMRCQPILGHNTVFWYRQTMMQGLELLAYFRNRAPLDDSGMPKDRFSAEMPDATLATLKIQPSEPRDSAVYFCASGLTLDMYTDTQYFGPGTRLTVL.

The gene calls are TRBV9 and TRBJ1-1, with D unresolved. The germline V gene has CDR1 SGDLS and CDR2 YYNGEE. Trimming pared 0 bases from V and 0 bases from J, leaving 9 bases between. The CDR3 is made up of 15 amino acids. CDR3 coding DNA: TGTGCCAGCAGCGTAGGTTTTGGCTTGAACACTGAAGCTTTCTTT. This codes for CASSVGFGLNTEAFF. The full variable domain, in which reference TRBV9 and TRBJ1-1 provide the parts outside the CDR3, is DSGVTQTPKHLITATGQRVTLRCSPRSGDLSVYWYQQSLDQGLQFLIQYYNGEERAKGNILERFSAQQFPDLHSELNLSSLELGDSALYFCASSVGFGLNTEAFFGQGTRLTVV.

The chain carries TRBV2 and TRBJ2-2; 7 nucleotides agree with TRBD2. The V and J ends lost 8 bases and 4 bases, in that order; junction bases with no gene match: 7. Germline values: CDR1 SNHLY, CDR2 FYNNEI. The CDR3 loop spans 14 amino acids. The CDR3 loop is CASGLEEVTGELFF. The CDR3 DNA sequence: TGTGCCAGCGGACTAGAAGAGGTCACCGGGGAGCTGTTTTTT.

The chain combines TRBV7-9 with TRBJ2-7; D gene unclear. The CDR3 runs 15 residues. The germline gives CDR1 SEHNR, CDR2 FQNEAQ (reference sequence). Trimming took off 3 bases at V and 2 bases at J, with 14 bases between the two ends. The CDR3 loop reads CASSFGHSGPYEQYF. For the CDR3, the DNA is TGTGCCAGCAGCTTTGGCCATTCAGGACCCTACGAGCAGTACTTC.

This sequence joins TRBV6-5 and TRBJ2-7; weak D call: TRBD2 (7 bases). This CDR3 region has 14 residues. Trimming stripped 5 bases from V and 3 bases from J, with 14 bases between. In germline, CDR1 is MNHEY, CDR2 SVGAGI. The CDR3 nucleotides are TGTGCCAGCAGTCCTCGGGGAGGGGGCTACGAGCAGTACTTC. Translating it yields CASSPRGGGYEQYF.

This chain joins TRBV4-2 and TRBJ2-4, with D perhaps assigned TRBD1 or TRBD2 (6 bases each). The ends were cut back, 0 bases at V and 5 bases at J, with 11 bases in the middle. The CDR3 covers 15 residues. The germline V gene encodes CDR1 LGHNA and CDR2 YNFKEQ. CDR3 amino acids: CASSQEGGRENIQYF. CDR3 in DNA: TGTGCCAGCAGCCAAGAGGGGGGCCGTGAAAACATTCAGTACTTC.

The chain has TRBV5-1 and TRBJ2-7, with D possibly called TRBD1 or TRBD2 (6 bases each). Germline CDR1 and CDR2: SGHRS and YFSETQ. The length of the CDR3 is 18 residues. V dropped 1 base and J dropped 0 bases, with 20 bases sitting between them. The CDR3 DNA follows: TGCGCCAGCAGCTTGATCCGAACCGGGACGGGGGCCTCCTACGAGCAGTACTTC. Translating gives CASSLIRTGTGASYEQYF.

This clone has only one observation. The CDR3 nucleotides read TGTGCCAGCAGCCTTTTGAACACTGAAGCTTTCTTT. Protein product: CASSLLNTEAFF. J is TRBJ1-1 and V is TRBV7-2; no clear D gene. Germline CDR1 reads SGHTA; CDR2 reads FQGNSA. The CDR3 contains 12 residues. Trimming stripped 5 bases from V and 0 bases from J, with 4 bases between. The full variable domain, rest sourced from reference TRBV7-2 and TRBJ1-1, is GAGVSQSPSNKVTEKGKDVELRCDPISGHTALYWYRQSLGQGLEFLIYFQGNSAPDKSGLPSDRFSAERTGGSVSTLTIQRTQQEDSAVYLCASSLLNTEAFFGQGTRLTVV.